This T cell receptor (beta chain) was captured by sequencing in a study of CD8 T cells in Susac syndrome. Study observations and caveats: It was acknowledged by the study that relatively few individuals were included in its TCR sequencing and HLA analysis.

Random hexamers were used to reverse transcribe an amount of roughly 0.5 to 1 ug RNA. Amplification of TCR beta CDR3 used immunoSEQ multiplex PCR across 54 Vbeta and 13 Jbeta. TCRdb passed the immunoSEQ multiplex PCR reads through MiXCR, listing each CDR3 protein once. The sample contains about 290,000 distinct CDR3 sequences, 89% of which appear only once. As regards this clonotype: Antigen unknown.

V gave up 0 bases and J gave up 4 bases, with 9 bases separating them. Germline CDR1 reads GTSNPN; CDR2 reads SVGIG (reference sequence). CDR3 size: 13 residues. This chain uses TRBV30 with TRBJ1-2; D is undetermined. This TCR was sampled from a human donor with multiple sclerosis. Sequencing input: CD8+ T cells from PBMCs. The CDR3 loop reads CAWSVNTAYGYTF. In nucleotides, the CDR3 is TGTGCCTGGAGTGTAAACACGGCCTATGGCTACACCTTC.